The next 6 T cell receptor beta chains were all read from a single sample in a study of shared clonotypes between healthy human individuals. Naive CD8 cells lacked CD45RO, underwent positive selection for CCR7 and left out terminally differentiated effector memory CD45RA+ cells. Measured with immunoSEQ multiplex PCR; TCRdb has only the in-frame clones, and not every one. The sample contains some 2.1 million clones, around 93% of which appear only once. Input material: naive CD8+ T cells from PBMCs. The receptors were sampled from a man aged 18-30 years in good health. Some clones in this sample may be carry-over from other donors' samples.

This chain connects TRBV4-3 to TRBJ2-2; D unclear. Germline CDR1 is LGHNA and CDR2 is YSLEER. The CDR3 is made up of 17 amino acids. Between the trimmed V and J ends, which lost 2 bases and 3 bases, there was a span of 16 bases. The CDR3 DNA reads TGCGCCAGCAGCCAAACCTCCTGGAGTCGGGACACCGGGGAGCTGTTTTTT. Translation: CASSQTSWSRDTGELFF.

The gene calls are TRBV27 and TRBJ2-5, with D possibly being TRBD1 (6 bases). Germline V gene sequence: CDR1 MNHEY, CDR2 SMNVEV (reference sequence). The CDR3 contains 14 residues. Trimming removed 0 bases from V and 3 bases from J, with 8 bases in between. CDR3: CASSLSSGEETQYF. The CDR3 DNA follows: TGTGCCAGCAGTTTATCATCAGGGGAAGAGACCCAGTACTTC.

CDR3 protein: CASSERPGETQYF. Written as DNA, the CDR3 is TGTGCCAGCAGCGAGAGACCGGGAGAGACCCAGTACTTC. This chain joins TRBV7-2 and TRBJ2-5; D gene uncertain. The V end lost 5 bases, the J end lost 4 bases, and 11 bases lay between the germline ends. CDR3 length equals 13 residues. CDR1 SGHTA and CDR2 FQGNSA come from the germline V gene.

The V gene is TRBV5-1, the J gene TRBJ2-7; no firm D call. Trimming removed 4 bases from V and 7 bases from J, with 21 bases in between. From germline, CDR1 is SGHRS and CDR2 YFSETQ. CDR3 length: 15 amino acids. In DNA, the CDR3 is TGCGCCAGCAGCCCCTACACTCCCGGACCCCAGGAGCAGTACTTC. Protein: CASSPYTPGPQEQYF.

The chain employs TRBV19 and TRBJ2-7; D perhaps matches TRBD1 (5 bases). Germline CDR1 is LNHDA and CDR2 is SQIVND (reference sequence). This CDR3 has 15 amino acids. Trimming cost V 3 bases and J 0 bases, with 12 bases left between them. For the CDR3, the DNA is TGTGCCAGTAGTATCTCTCAGGGCCCCTCCTACGAGCAGTACTTC. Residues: CASSISQGPSYEQYF.

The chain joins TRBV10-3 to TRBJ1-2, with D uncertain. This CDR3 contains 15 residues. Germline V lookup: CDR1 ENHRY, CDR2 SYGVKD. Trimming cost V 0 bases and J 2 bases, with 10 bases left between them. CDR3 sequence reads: CAISESQDLNYGYTF. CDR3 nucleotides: TGTGCCATCAGTGAGTCGCAGGACCTAAACTATGGCTACACCTTC.